Each of the 29 T cell receptor beta chains below was sequenced from the same sample in a study of T cells in Graves' hyperthyroidism and ophthalmopathy. RNA transcripts yielded amplified TCR beta CDR3 regions. Primed by the HTBI set, a first-round RT-PCR was run on the TCR CDR3. TCRdb re-called the multiplex PCR reads through MiXCR, storing one row per CDR3 protein. The table has some 740,000 distinct CDR3 sequences, 14% seen once; the top ten hold roughly 10%. The sequencing input was blood. The receptors come from a woman younger than 30 with Graves' hyperthyroidism.

This clonotype has ten or more counts. This chain joins TRBV2 and TRBJ1-5; no definite D call. The V gene lost 7 bases and the J gene lost 3 bases, with 7 bases spanning the gap. There are 12 residues in the CDR3. The V gene's germline CDR1 is SNHLY and CDR2 FYNNEI. The chain's CDR3 is CASNEVNQPQHF. The DNA of the CDR3 is TGTGCCAGCAATGAGGTCAATCAGCCCCAGCATTTT.

This chain links TRBV7-9 with TRBJ2-1; D remains ambiguous. The length of the CDR3 is 16 residues. In germline, CDR1 is SEHNR, CDR2 FQNEAQ (reference sequence). Trimming removed 4 bases from V and 0 bases from J, with 13 bases in between. The CDR3 spells CASSSTGDFSYNEQFF. The CDR3 DNA sequence: TGTGCCAGCAGCTCAACTGGGGATTTCTCCTACAATGAGCAGTTCTTC.

The J gene is TRBJ2-2, the V gene TRBV5-1; D is perhaps TRBD2 (6 bases). Trimming left V 4 bases short and J 4 bases short, with 11 bases between. Germline assignment: CDR1 SGHRS and CDR2 YFSETQ. CDR3 length equals 14 residues. CDR3 sequence (DNA): TGCGCCAGCAGCCCGGGACTTTCCACCGGGGAGCTGTTTTTT. Encoded protein: CASSPGLSTGELFF. The variable domain in full, completed from reference TRBV5-1 and TRBJ2-2, reads KAGVTQTPRYLIKTRGQQVTLSCSPISGHRSVSWYQQTPGQGLQFLFEYFSETQRNKGNFPGRFSGRQFSNSRSEMNVSTLELGDSALYLCASSPGLSTGELFFGEGSRLTVL.

This clonotype occurred many times. The chain carries TRBV7-9 and TRBJ2-1; 7 bases agree with TRBD2. The length of the CDR3 is 16 residues. V trimming: 5 bases; J trimming: 7 bases; junction bases outside the gene matches: 14. In germline, CDR1 is SEHNR, CDR2 FQNEAQ (reference sequence). CDR3 DNA sequence: TGTGCCAGCAGCCTCAAACCACGTACTAGCGAGAATGAGCAGTTCTTC. Amino acids: CASSLKPRTSENEQFF.

The table lists this clonotype with many counts. The chain uses TRBV27 and TRBJ2-5, with 10 bases that match TRBD2. The CDR3 extends over 17 amino acids. The trim removed 3 bases at V and 0 bases at J, leaving 7 bases unmatched. Germline V lookup: CDR1 MNHEY, CDR2 SMNVEV (reference sequence). The CDR3 DNA follows: TGTGCCAGCAGTTTGGGATCTAGCGGGGGTTACCAAGAGACCCAGTACTTC. This translates into CASSLGSSGGYQETQYF.

This clonotype was seen only a few times. This rearrangement joins TRBV30 to TRBJ2-3; D not certain. V was trimmed by 4 bases and J by 0 bases, leaving 8 bases between them. The germline CDR1 and CDR2 sequences are GTSNPN and SVGIG (reference sequence). This CDR3 contains 13 residues. The CDR3 bases are TGTGCCTGGACAGCGCGGAGCACAGATACGCAGTATTTT. This translates into CAWTARSTDTQYF.

This clonotype came up a few times. This chain uses TRBV7-9 with TRBJ2-7, with 7 bases identical to TRBD1. The length of the CDR3 is 16 residues. V lost 5 bases and J lost 3; bases outside the gene matches: 13. Germline CDR1 is SEHNR and CDR2 is FQNEAQ (reference sequence). The CDR3 reads CASSTISGQINYEQYF. The CDR3 region has the DNA TGTGCCAGCAGCACAATATCGGGACAGATAAACTACGAGCAGTACTTC.

The J gene is TRBJ2-1, the V gene TRBV6-1; 7 bases align to TRBD2. This CDR3 spans 15 amino acids. The V segment lost 9 bases and the J segment 7 bases; nucleotides outside the gene matches: 15. From germline, CDR1 is MNHNS and CDR2 SASEGT. The CDR3 nucleotides are TGTGCCAGTAAAATAGCGGGCAAGAGGGGAAATGAGCAGTTCTTC. Translation: CASKIAGKRGNEQFF.

This clonotype appeared many times. CDR3 sequence reads: CASSLSGQTYTGELFF. The CDR3 DNA sequence: TGTGCCAGCAGTTTAAGTGGACAGACTTACACCGGGGAGCTGTTTTTT. This chain joins TRBV12-3 or TRBV12-4 and TRBJ2-2, with TRBD1 as a possible D gene (6 bases). The CDR3 consists of 16 residues. V was clipped by 2 bases and J by 3 bases, with 13 bases between them.

V is TRBV30 and J is TRBJ2-7; D remains unclear. CDR3 length: 16 amino acids. V was trimmed by 0 bases and J by 1 base, leaving 16 bases between them. Germline CDR1 GTSNPN, CDR2 SVGIG (reference sequence). In DNA form, the CDR3 reads TGTGCCTGGAGTGTGCTAGGTACTCCCTTTTCCTACGAGCAGTACTTC. This sequence encodes CAWSVLGTPFSYEQYF.

This clonotype was counted many times. The rearrangement uses TRBV2 and TRBJ2-3; perhaps TRBD1 as D (6 bases). The CDR3 is 16 residues long. The V gene's germline CDR1 is SNHLY and CDR2 FYNNEI. Trimming removed 7 bases at V and 4 bases at J, with 21 bases between. This CDR3 reads CASIGLWDTNPDTQYF. The CDR3, as DNA: TGTGCCAGCATAGGGCTGTGGGACACGAACCCAGATACGCAGTATTTT.

This clonotype showed up many times. V and J are TRBV9 and TRBJ2-5; D is undetermined. V was pared by 0 bases and J by 4 bases, with 7 bases between. This CDR3 spans 13 amino acids. Germline CDR1 is SGDLS and CDR2 is YYNGEE. For the CDR3, the DNA is TGTGCCAGCAGCGTAGGCTTTTTAGAGACCCAGTACTTC. Its protein is CASSVGFLETQYF.

The rearrangement joins TRBV12-3 or TRBV12-4 to TRBJ1-1; the D is unclear. V was clipped by 6 bases and J by 6 bases, with 8 bases between them. The CDR3 is 11 amino acids. The CDR3 here is CASSSGAEAFF. As DNA, the CDR3 is TGTGCCAGCAGCTCAGGAGCTGAAGCTTTCTTT.

This clonotype appeared many times. The rearrangement uses TRBV7-9 and TRBJ2-3; a possible D gene is TRBD2 (5 bases). V lost 4 bases to trimming and J lost 2 bases, with 13 bases between them. The germline V gene has CDR1 SEHNR and CDR2 FQNEAQ (reference sequence). The CDR3 has 15 amino acids. Here the CDR3 reads CASSSGMGDTDTQYF. Here the CDR3 DNA reads TGTGCCAGCAGCTCCGGCATGGGAGACACAGATACGCAGTATTTT.

At least ten counts were recorded for this clonotype. This chain joins TRBV2 and TRBJ2-1, with D tentatively TRBD2 (5 bases). V was shortened by 10 bases and J by 11 bases, with 21 bases between the two germline ends. The germline CDR1 and CDR2 sequences are SNHLY and FYNNEI. CDR3 length: 13 amino acids. CDR3 sequence (DNA): TGTGCCACCAAGGACGAGACCCCCGGGAAGCAGTTCTTC. Translation: CATKDETPGKQFF.

The V call is TRBV6-1, the J call TRBJ1-4, with D unclear. Germline V gene data show CDR1 as MNHNS and CDR2 as SASEGT. The V end was cut by 6 bases, the J end by 10 bases, with 12 bases between. The CDR3 runs to 12 residues. CDR3 DNA: TGTGCCAGCAGCCAGAAGTTCGGAAAACTGTTTTTT. This sequence encodes CASSQKFGKLFF.

The chain employs TRBV20-1 and TRBJ1-5, with TRBD1 matching over 7 bases. V shed 5 bases and J 3 bases; nucleotides not matched to a gene: 7. In germline, CDR1 is DFQATT, CDR2 SNEGSKA (reference sequence). The CDR3 extends over 14 amino acids. In nucleotides, the CDR3 is TGCAGTGCTGGGAGGACAGGCTACAATCAGCCCCAGCATTTT. Translating it yields CSAGRTGYNQPQHF.

This clonotype turned up a few times. The CDR3 DNA is TGTGCCAGCAGCGTAGATAGATACAATGAGCAGTTCTTC. Its translation: CASSVDRYNEQFF. V usage is TRBV9 and J usage is TRBJ2-1; unclear D gene. Deletions cut 0 bases from V and 4 bases from J, with 5 bases between. The CDR3 runs 13 residues. Per the germline V gene, CDR1 is SGDLS and CDR2 is YYNGEE.

The chain joins TRBV5-1 to TRBJ2-7; TRBD2 matches at 12 bases. Germline V gives CDR1 SGHRS, CDR2 YFSETQ. Trimming at V came to 0 bases and at J to 5 bases, leaving 3 bases not matched to a gene. The CDR3 spans 15 residues. The CDR3 sequence: CASSLELAGGNEQYF. The DNA of the CDR3 is TGCGCCAGCAGCTTGGAACTAGCGGGAGGAAACGAGCAGTACTTC.

The chain couples TRBV19 to TRBJ2-5; 9 bases map to TRBD2. Trimming cost V 3 bases and J 2 bases; bases outside gene matches: 10. CDR1 is LNHDA and CDR2 is SQIVND in the germline V gene (reference sequence). This CDR3 region has 17 residues. The CDR3 loop is CASSMRVRTSVQETQYF. CDR3 DNA sequence: TGTGCCAGTAGTATGAGGGTCCGGACTAGCGTTCAAGAGACCCAGTACTTC.

This clonotype was detected only a few times. V is TRBV20-1 and J is TRBJ1-6; D uncertain. Germline V gene lookup returns CDR1 DFQATT and CDR2 SNEGSKA (reference sequence). This CDR3 spans 13 amino acids. V was cut by 5 bases and J by 0 bases, with 5 bases left in between. The CDR3 region is CSAAPSYNSPLHF. In DNA, the CDR3 is TGCAGTGCTGCCCCCTCCTATAATTCACCCCTCCACTTT.

This clonotype was counted at least ten times. This rearrangement joins TRBV27 to TRBJ2-7; D unresolved. V was clipped by 6 bases and J by 1 base, with 13 bases between them. CDR1 and CDR2 from the germline V gene are MNHEY and SMNVEV (reference sequence). This CDR3 spans 14 amino acids. CDR3 protein: CASSRDTGSYEQYF. The CDR3 DNA reads as TGTGCCAGCAGCCGAGACACCGGGTCCTACGAGCAGTACTTC.

J is TRBJ1-3 and V is TRBV6-1, with TRBD1 identical over 8 bases. Germline V lookup: CDR1 MNHNS, CDR2 SASEGT. The CDR3 contains 15 residues. V dropped 4 bases and J dropped 3; count of bases not matched to a gene: 5. The CDR3 DNA reads as TGTGCCAGCAGTGCCGCAGGGGGCTATGGAAACACCATATATTTT. Translation: CASSAAGGYGNTIYF.

This clonotype was recorded at least ten times. This chain uses TRBV20-1 with TRBJ2-7; D remains ambiguous. The CDR3 is 12 amino acids. V was pared by 3 bases and J by 6 bases, with 12 bases between. CDR1 is DFQATT and CDR2 is SNEGSKA in the germline V gene (reference sequence). This CDR3 reads CSARAGPTEQYF. CDR3 in DNA: TGCAGTGCTAGGGCAGGTCCTACCGAGCAGTACTTC.

This clonotype has ten or more counts. The rearrangement links TRBV6-2 or TRBV6-3 to TRBJ2-1; 7 bases are shared with TRBD2. The V gene's germline CDR1 is MNHEY and CDR2 SVGEGT. The CDR3 extends over 18 amino acids. V dropped 7 bases and J dropped 3; count of bases not matched to a gene: 18. CDR3 in DNA: TGTGCCAGCACCAGATGGGCGGGAGAGTCCGCTTACTACAATGAGCAGTTCTTC. This sequence encodes CASTRWAGESAYYNEQFF.

This clonotype came up many times. The chain employs TRBV20-1 and TRBJ2-3; D is uncertain. The CDR3 totals 14 residues. V lost 4 bases and J lost 1, with 12 bases in between. Germline lookup yields CDR1 DFQATT and CDR2 SNEGSKA (reference sequence). The CDR3 DNA sequence: TGCAGTGCTACAGACCTATTTGGCACAGATACGCAGTATTTT. This codes for CSATDLFGTDTQYF.

This clonotype was recorded many times. The rearrangement links TRBV7-2 to TRBJ2-1; D is unclear. V lost 4 bases and J lost 7, with 17 bases in between. Germline assignment: CDR1 SGHTA and CDR2 FQGNSA. The length of the CDR3 is 15 residues. Here the CDR3 DNA reads TGTGCCAGCAGCTCGCCGGCACAGCGCCTTAATGAGCAGTTCTTC. The encoded protein is CASSSPAQRLNEQFF.

About this clonotype itself: A much larger clone is a single base away; this may be a read error. V and J are TRBV30 and TRBJ2-1; D is unclear. V lost 1 base to trimming and J lost 6 bases, with 19 bases between them. The CDR3 extends over 16 amino acids. Germline V gene sequence: CDR1 GTSNPN, CDR2 SVGIG (reference sequence). The CDR3 coding sequence is TGTGCCTGGAGTGATCAGACTCATAGCCTTGGCAATGAGCAGTTCTTC. Its protein product is CAWSDQTHSLGNEQFF.

This chain uses TRBV20-1 with TRBJ2-7; maybe TRBD2 (5 bases). The CDR3 runs to 14 residues. CDR1 and CDR2 (germline): DFQATT, SNEGSKA (reference sequence). V gave up 3 bases and J gave up 1 base, with 13 bases separating them. The CDR3 spells CSASRPRGSYEQYF. CDR3 DNA sequence: TGCAGTGCTAGTCGGCCCCGGGGTTCCTACGAGCAGTACTTC.